The rows below give T cell receptor beta chains drawn from one sample of a study of T cells in Graves' hyperthyroidism and ophthalmopathy. TCRdb re-analysed the multiplex PCR reads in MiXCR, keeping a single row per CDR3 protein. The table has about 560,000 distinct CDR3 sequences, over 15% seen once. Sequencing input: blood. These receptors were taken from a young woman with Graves' hyperthyroidism. Both conserved end residues are trimmed from each CDR3.

j_call,v_call,cdr3_length,cdr3_aa
TRBJ1-4,TRBV12-3/TRBV12-4,14,ASSLMQGIASMKLF
TRBJ2-3,TRBV7-9,14,ASSRFSGGFTDTQY
TRBJ2-2,TRBV5-5,14,ASSNRQGGNTGELF
TRBJ2-3,TRBV15,15,ATSKGPTVSSTDTQY
TRBJ1-2,TRBV5-1,13,ASSLEMKGNYGYT
TRBJ2-2,TRBV20-1,12,SARGLDVTGELF
TRBJ2-2,TRBV6-5,13,ASSYEVPHTGELV
TRBJ1-3,TRBV6-5,14,ASSLEAGQSGNTIY
TRBJ2-7,TRBV6-8,14,ASSAPGQAFSYEQY
TRBJ2-3,TRBV13,13,ASSPQTGGIDTQY
TRBJ2-2,TRBV5-1,15,ASSLGGRVPNTGELF
TRBJ2-3,TRBV7-9,14,ASSRGVSGRADTQY
TRBJ2-1,TRBV7-9,13,ASSSPASGDNEQF
TRBJ2-1,TRBV6-1,13,ASSSEGNSYNEQF
TRBJ1-5,TRBV19,7,ASGWPQH
TRBJ1-2,TRBV28,11,ASSFSGANGYT
TRBJ2-3,TRBV10-3,12,ASGAGTSTDTQY
TRBJ2-1,TRBV24-1,13,ATSDDRAFYNEQF
TRBJ2-7,TRBV7-9,13,ASSPTTGMDYEQY
TRBJ1-5,TRBV15,11,ATSRDGDQPQH
TRBJ2-3,TRBV15,15,ATSREGGQGYTDTQY
TRBJ2-1,TRBV25-1,10,ASRRLGNEQF
TRBJ1-1,TRBV3-1,12,ASSRRQGDTEAF
TRBJ2-7,TRBV10-3,12,ATGGRESSYEQY
TRBJ1-5,TRBV15,13,ATSREGQGGQPQH
TRBJ1-2,TRBV18,13,ASSPPLLQGNGYT
TRBJ2-7,TRBV20-1,11,SARARNSYEQY
TRBJ2-3,TRBV28,12,ASSSGLYSDTQY
TRBJ1-1,TRBV3-1,13,ASSQAREGHAEAF
TRBJ1-5,TRBV19,13,ASTPQTAANQPQH
TRBJ1-1,TRBV3-1,12,ASSQNLEGTGAF
TRBJ2-7,TRBV20-1,11,SARAGTTYEQY
TRBJ2-1,TRBV30,13,AWSAGLAPGDEQF
TRBJ1-1,TRBV10-1,11,ASSVSGGTEAF
TRBJ2-1,TRBV6-5,14,ASSDSLAGSYNEQF
TRBJ2-2,TRBV7-2,13,ASSLTSGSTGELF
TRBJ2-2,TRBV4-3,15,ASSQVVGTDNTGELF
TRBJ2-1,TRBV11-2,16,ASSFLGLAGDPYNEQF
TRBJ1-6,TRBV3-1,12,ASSQVARDSPLH
TRBJ1-3,TRBV24-1,12,ATSDLSAGNTIY
TRBJ1-2,TRBV28,14,ASRVTGFAGSYGYT
TRBJ2-3,TRBV9,12,ASSGTVSTDTQY
TRBJ2-3,TRBV5-1,13,ASSLVLAVTDTQY
TRBJ2-3,TRBV7-2,10,ASRTGPDTQY
TRBJ2-7,TRBV20-1,13,SARDPTSGSDEQY
TRBJ2-7,TRBV20-1,11,SASVRQGYEQY
TRBJ2-3,TRBV20-1,11,SAPDGGRDTQY
TRBJ1-1,TRBV4-3,13,ASSPADGVNTEAF